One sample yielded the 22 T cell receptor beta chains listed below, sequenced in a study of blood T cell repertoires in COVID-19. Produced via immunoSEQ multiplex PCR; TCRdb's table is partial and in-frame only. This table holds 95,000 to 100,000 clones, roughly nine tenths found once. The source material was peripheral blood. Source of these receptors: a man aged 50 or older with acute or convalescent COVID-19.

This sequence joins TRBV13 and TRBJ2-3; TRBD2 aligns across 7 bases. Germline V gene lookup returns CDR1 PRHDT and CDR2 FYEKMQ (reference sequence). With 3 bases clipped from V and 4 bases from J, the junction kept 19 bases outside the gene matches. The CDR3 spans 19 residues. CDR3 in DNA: TGTGCCAGCAGCTTCGGACTAGTGGGTACATCCGAAGTTTCAGATACGCAGTATTTT. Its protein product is CASSFGLVGTSEVSDTQYF.

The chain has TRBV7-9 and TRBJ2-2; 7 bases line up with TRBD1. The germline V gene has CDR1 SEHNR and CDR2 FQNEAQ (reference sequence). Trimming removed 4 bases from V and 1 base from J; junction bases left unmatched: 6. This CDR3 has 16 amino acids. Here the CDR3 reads CASSWKGQLNTGELFF. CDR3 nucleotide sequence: TGTGCCAGCAGCTGGAAGGGACAGCTGAACACCGGGGAGCTGTTTTTT.

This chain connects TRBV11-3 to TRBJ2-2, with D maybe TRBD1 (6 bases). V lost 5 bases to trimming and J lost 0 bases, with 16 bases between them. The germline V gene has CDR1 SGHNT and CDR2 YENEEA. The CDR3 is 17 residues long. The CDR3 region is CASSPPPDSSNTGELFF. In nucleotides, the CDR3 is TGTGCCAGCAGCCCACCCCCGGACAGCTCGAACACCGGGGAGCTGTTTTTT. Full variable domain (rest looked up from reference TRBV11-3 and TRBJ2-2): EAGVVQSPRYKIIEKKQPVAFWCNPISGHNTLYWYLQNLGQGPELLIRYENEEAVDDSQLPKDRFSAERLKGVDSTLKIQPAELGDSAVYLCASSPPPDSSNTGELFFGEGSRLTVL.

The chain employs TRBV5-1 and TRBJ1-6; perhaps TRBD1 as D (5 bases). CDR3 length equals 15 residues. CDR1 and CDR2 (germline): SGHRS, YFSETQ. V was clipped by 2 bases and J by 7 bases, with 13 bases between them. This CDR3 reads CASSLLTQGNSPLHF. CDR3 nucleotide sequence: TGCGCCAGCAGCTTACTTACCCAGGGAAATTCACCCCTCCACTTT.

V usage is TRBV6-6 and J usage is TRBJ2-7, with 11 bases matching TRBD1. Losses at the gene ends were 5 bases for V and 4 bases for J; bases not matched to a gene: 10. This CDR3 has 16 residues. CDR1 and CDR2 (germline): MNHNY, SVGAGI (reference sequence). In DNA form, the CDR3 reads TGTGCCAGCAGTCGAGAATGGGGGACAGGGGGATACGAGCAGTACTTC. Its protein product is CASSREWGTGGYEQYF.

The CDR3 reads CASSPRQGVSTDTQYF. The DNA for the CDR3 is TGTGCCAGCAGCCCCCGACAGGGGGTGAGCACAGATACGCAGTATTTT. The V gene is TRBV11-3, the J gene TRBJ2-3; 9 bases map to TRBD1. The junction had 6 bases not matched to a gene; V was cut back by 5 bases and J by 0 bases. This CDR3 has 16 residues. From germline, CDR1 is SGHNT and CDR2 YENEEA.

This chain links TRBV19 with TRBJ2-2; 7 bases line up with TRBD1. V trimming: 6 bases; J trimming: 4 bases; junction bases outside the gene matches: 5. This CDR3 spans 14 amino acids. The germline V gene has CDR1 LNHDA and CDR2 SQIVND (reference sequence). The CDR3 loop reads CASRNTGATGELFF. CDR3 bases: TGTGCCAGTAGAAATACAGGGGCCACCGGGGAGCTGTTTTTT. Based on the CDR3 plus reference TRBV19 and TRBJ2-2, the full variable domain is DGGITQSPKYLFRKEGQNVTLSCEQNLNHDAMYWYRQDPGQGLRLIYYSQIVNDFQKGDIAEGYSVSREKKESFPLTVTSAQKNPTAFYLCASRNTGATGELFFGEGSRLTVL.

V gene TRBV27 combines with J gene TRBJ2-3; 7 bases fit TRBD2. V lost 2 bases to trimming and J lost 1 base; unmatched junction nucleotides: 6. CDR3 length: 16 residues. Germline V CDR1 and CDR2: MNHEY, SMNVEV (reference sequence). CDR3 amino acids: CASSLDTSGGTDTQYF. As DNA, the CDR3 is TGTGCCAGCAGTTTAGATACGAGCGGGGGCACAGATACGCAGTATTTT.

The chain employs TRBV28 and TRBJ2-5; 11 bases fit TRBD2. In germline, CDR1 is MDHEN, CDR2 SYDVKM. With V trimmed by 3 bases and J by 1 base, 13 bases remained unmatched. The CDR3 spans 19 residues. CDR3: CASSLPSGGIQSIQETQYF. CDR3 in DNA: TGTGCCAGCAGTTTGCCTAGCGGGGGGATACAGAGTATCCAAGAGACCCAGTACTTC.

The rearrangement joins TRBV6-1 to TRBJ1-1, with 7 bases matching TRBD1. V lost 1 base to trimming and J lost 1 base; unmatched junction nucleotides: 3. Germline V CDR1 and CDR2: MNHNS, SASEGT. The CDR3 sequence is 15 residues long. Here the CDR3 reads CASSEGPGGNTEAFF. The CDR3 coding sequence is TGTGCCAGCAGTGAAGGGCCAGGGGGGAACACTGAAGCTTTCTTT.

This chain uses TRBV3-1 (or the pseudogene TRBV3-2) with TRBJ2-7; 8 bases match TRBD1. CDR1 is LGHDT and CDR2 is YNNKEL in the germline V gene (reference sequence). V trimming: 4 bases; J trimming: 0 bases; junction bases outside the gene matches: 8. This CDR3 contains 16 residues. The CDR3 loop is CASSPGTGLYSYEQYF. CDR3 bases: TGTGCCAGCAGCCCCGGGACAGGTTTATACTCCTACGAGCAGTACTTC.

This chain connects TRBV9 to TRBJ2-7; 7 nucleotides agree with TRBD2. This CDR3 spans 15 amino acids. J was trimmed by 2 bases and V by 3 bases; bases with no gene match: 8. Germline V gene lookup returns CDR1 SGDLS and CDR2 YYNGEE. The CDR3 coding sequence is TGTGCCAGCAGCGCTAAAGCGGGGCCCACCTACGAGCAGTACTTC. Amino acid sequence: CASSAKAGPTYEQYF.

CDR3 DNA sequence: TGTGCCAGCAGTGAAAGGGGCGAGCAGTACTTC. Protein: CASSERGEQYF. The V gene is TRBV6-1, the J gene TRBJ2-7; D might be TRBD1 (5 bases). The CDR3 consists of 11 residues. V was pared by 2 bases and J by 6 bases, with 5 bases between. Germline-derived CDR1 and CDR2 are MNHNS and SASEGT.

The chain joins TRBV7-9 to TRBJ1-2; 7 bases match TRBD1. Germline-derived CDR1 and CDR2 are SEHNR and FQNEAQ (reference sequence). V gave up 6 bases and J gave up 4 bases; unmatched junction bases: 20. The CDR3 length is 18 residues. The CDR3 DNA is TGTGCCAGCAGTTCAGGATCGGTCCCGGGACAGACTTCCTATGGCTACACCTTC. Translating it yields CASSSGSVPGQTSYGYTF.

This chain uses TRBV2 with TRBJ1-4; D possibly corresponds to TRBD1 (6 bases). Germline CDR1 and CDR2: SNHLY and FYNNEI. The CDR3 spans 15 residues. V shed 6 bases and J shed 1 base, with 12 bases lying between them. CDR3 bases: TGTGCCAGCAGCAAGGACAGAGGAACTAATGAAAAACTGTTTTTT. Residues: CASSKDRGTNEKLFF.

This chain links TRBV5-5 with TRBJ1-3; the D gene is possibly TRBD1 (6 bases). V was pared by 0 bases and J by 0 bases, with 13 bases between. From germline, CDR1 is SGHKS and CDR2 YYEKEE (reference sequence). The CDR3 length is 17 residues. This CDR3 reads CASSLESGAFSGNTIYF. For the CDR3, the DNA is TGTGCCAGCAGCTTGGAGTCAGGGGCGTTCTCTGGAAACACCATATATTTT.

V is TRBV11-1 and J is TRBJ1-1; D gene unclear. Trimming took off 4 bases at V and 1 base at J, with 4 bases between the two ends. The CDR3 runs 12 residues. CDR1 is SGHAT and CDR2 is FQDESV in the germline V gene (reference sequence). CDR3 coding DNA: TGTGCCAGCAGCTCCTGGAACACTGAAGCTTTCTTT. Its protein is CASSSWNTEAFF. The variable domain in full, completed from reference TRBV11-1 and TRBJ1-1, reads EAEVAQSPRYKITEKSQAVAFWCDPISGHATLYWYRQILGQGPELLVQFQDESVVDDSQLPKDRFSAERLKGVDSTLKIQPAELGDSAMYLCASSSWNTEAFFGQGTRLTVV.

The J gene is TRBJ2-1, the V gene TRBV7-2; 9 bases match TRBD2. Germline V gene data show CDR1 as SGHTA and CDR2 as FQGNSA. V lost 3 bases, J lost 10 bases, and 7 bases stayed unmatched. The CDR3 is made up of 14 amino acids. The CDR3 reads CASSFLAGFREQFF. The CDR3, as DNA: TGTGCCAGCAGCTTTCTAGCGGGGTTCAGAGAGCAGTTCTTC.

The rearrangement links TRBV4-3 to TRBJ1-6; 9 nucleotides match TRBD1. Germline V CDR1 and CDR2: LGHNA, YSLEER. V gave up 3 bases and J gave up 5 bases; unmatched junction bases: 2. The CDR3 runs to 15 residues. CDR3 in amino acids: CASSQRQGDNSPLHF. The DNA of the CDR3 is TGCGCCAGCAGCCAGAGACAGGGGGATAATTCACCCCTCCACTTT.

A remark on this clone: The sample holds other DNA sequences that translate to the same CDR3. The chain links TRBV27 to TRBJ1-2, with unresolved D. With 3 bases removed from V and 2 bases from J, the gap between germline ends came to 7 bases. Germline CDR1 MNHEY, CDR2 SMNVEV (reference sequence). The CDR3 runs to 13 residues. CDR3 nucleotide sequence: TGTGCCAGCAGTTTGACGGGGAACTATGGCTACACCTTC. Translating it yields CASSLTGNYGYTF.

The CDR3 DNA sequence: TGTGCCAGCAGCGTAGGCGGGGGGCACAATGAGCAGTTCTTC. It encodes CASSVGGGHNEQFF. This chain links TRBV9 with TRBJ2-1; 8 bases map to TRBD2. The germline V gene has CDR1 SGDLS and CDR2 YYNGEE. Germline trimming cut 0 bases from V and 5 bases from J; bases unmatched to any gene: 1. This CDR3 has 14 residues.

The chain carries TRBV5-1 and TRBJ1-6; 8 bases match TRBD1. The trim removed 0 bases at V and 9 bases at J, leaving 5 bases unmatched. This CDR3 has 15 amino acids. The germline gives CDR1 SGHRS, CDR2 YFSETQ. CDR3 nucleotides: TGCGCCAGCAGCTTGGATGGACAGGGAGGTTCACCCCTCCACTTT. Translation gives CASSLDGQGGSPLHF.